The 8 T cell receptor beta chains below were found in one sample sequenced in a study of T cell repertoires in ileal Crohn's disease. Generated by immunoSEQ multiplex PCR, the TCRdb table keeps only in-frame clones and is missing some. The table includes 15,000 or so clones, 87% detected once. What was sequenced was ileal tissue. These receptors were taken from an adult with Crohn's disease.

This clone was seen more than once but under ten times. This chain links TRBV27 with TRBJ2-5; 8 bases fit TRBD2. Germline V CDR1 and CDR2: MNHEY, SMNVEV (reference sequence). V gave up 6 bases and J gave up 1 base; unmatched junction bases: 16. The CDR3 has 18 residues. DNA of the CDR3: TGTGCCAGCAGCTTAGGGGGTAGCGGGATAAAAACCCAAGAGACCCAGTACTTC. Translated, it gives CASSLGGSGIKTQETQYF.

The chain links TRBV15 to TRBJ1-1, with D possibly matching TRBD1 (5 bases). V lost 2 bases, J lost 1 base, and 8 bases lay in between. Germline V CDR1 and CDR2: LNHNV, YYDKDF (reference sequence). The CDR3 runs 14 residues. The CDR3, as DNA: TGTGCCACCAGCAGATATACAGGGAACACTGAAGCTTTCTTT. The encoded protein is CATSRYTGNTEAFF.

Written as DNA, the CDR3 is TGTGCCAGCTCACCGACAGGGGCAAACTACGAGCAGTACTTC. Protein sequence: CASSPTGANYEQYF. V is TRBV18 and J is TRBJ2-5; TRBD1 aligns across 8 bases. The J call may be wrong; the DNA end is better matched by TRBJ2-7. The CDR3 loop spans 14 amino acids. Germline V gene sequence: CDR1 KGHSH, CDR2 LQKENI.

The chain employs TRBV6-5 and TRBJ2-7, with TRBD2 identical over 7 bases. Germline V gene data show CDR1 as MNHEY and CDR2 as SVGAGI. The length of the CDR3 is 15 residues. J gave up 3 bases and V 4 bases, and 9 bases lay outside the gene matches. The CDR3 DNA reads TGTGCCAGCAGTTCTCTTCGCGGCGGGAGCTACGAGCAGTACTTC. Translated, it gives CASSSLRGGSYEQYF.

This chain uses TRBV28 with TRBJ2-7; D is unresolved. The CDR3 sequence is 11 residues long. V was trimmed by 7 bases and J by 4 bases, leaving 8 bases between them. The germline CDR1 and CDR2 sequences are MDHEN and SYDVKM. The CDR3 loop reads CASTSRYEQYF. CDR3 DNA sequence: TGTGCCAGCACATCGCGGTACGAGCAGTACTTC.

Points on this clone: One junction end disagrees with the germline gene, perhaps due to a read error. The chain has TRBV19 and TRBJ2-4; 8 nucleotides line up with TRBD1. Germline CDR1 and CDR2: LNHDA and SQIVND (reference sequence). This CDR3 comprises 12 residues. CDR3 residues: CASNTDRGPGHF. The CDR3 coding sequence is TGTGCCAGTAACACCGACAGGGGCCCGGGGCACTTC.

This chain connects TRBV7-2 to TRBJ1-2; D is undetermined. This CDR3 contains 14 residues. Trimming removed 0 bases at V and 4 bases at J, with 9 bases between. From germline, CDR1 is SGHTA and CDR2 FQGNSA. The DNA for the CDR3 is TGTGCCAGCAGCTTAGCGGAGGGCGCCTATGGCTACACCTTC. This sequence encodes CASSLAEGAYGYTF.

The rearrangement joins TRBV30 to TRBJ1-4; 7 bases agree with TRBD1. V dropped 3 bases and J dropped 8; count of bases not matched to a gene: 6. The CDR3 consists of 13 residues. The germline gives CDR1 GTSNPN, CDR2 SVGIG (reference sequence). DNA of the CDR3: TGTGCCTGGAGGACAGGGCAGCTGGAAAAACTGTTTTTT. Protein product: CAWRTGQLEKLFF.